This record covers a single TCR beta chain. The antigen it recognizes is unknown. Qualities for individual bases were not recorded, and no much larger clone is one base off. TCRbeta CDR3 regions were sequenced with the immunoSEQ Assay. After extraction, genomic DNA underwent amplification by bias-controlled multiplex PCR, followed by high-throughput sequencing. Turning to the authors' computational methods: To quantify the absolute abundance of every unique TCRbeta CDR3 region, sequences were collapsed and filtered. T cell fraction was estimated by normalizing TCRbeta template counts to usable DNA, with usable DNA measured through amplification of reference genes found in all nucleated cells. Repertoire TCRs were annotated as SARS-CoV-2-specific by exact matching of V gene, CDR3 amino acid sequence and J gene to a known reactive TCR set. The reference SARS-CoV-2 TCR set was derived from MIRA and filtered for enrichment in COVID-19-positive ImmuneCODE repertoires, a step that removed public or cross-reactive TCRs. Using the MIRA antigens, annotated TCRs were further analysed by specific ORF or by position within an ORF. Breadth was defined as the number of annotated unique rearrangements divided by the total number of unique productive rearrangements, and depth was defined as the summed frequency of the annotated unique rearrangements. Two-sided Wilcoxon rank-sum tests were used to compare TCR breadth between groups. In its TCRdb copy, this immuneACCESS table keeps in-frame sequences only and misses some clones. Where compared with another copy, unresolved V genes explain less than half of these, and the others have no known cause. V, J and clone size derive from that table, while D and trimming were established from the DNA sequence. Counted in this sample were 440,000 or so clones; nearly 90% of them appeared once. The ten most abundant clones make up over 1.5% of the sample.

The sample's treatment or condition label, decoded: roughly 18 received Ad26.COV2.S at low or high dose, single or two shots; a few received placebo; per-sample allocation not given. For vaccine and placebo recipients, repertoires were sequenced using samples collected on day 63 after the first injection. In Cohort 1b, fewer than 30 adults aged 18-55 years were enrolled at a single site in Boston, USA, between 29 July and 7 August 2020. Ad26.COV2.S was a replication-incompetent adenovirus type 26 vector that expressed a prefusion-stabilized SARS-CoV-2 spike protein derived from the original Wuhan strain. Spanning cysteine to phenylalanine, the CDR3 consists of 24 amino acids. Only the CDR3 part of the read is kept: 72 bases, read in frame from the first base. CDR1 and CDR2 are drawn from the germline V gene (reference sequence): WNHNN, SYGVQD. Trimming at the junction amounts to 5 bases on V and 0 bases on J, and the germline ends lie 40 bases apart.

The data derive from a study of Ad26.COV2.S vaccination and SARS-CoV-2 variants (dated by TCRdb to the early 2020s). Background on the whole study: Donors in the vaccine arm were drawn from COV1001, a multicentre, randomized, double-blind, placebo-controlled phase I-IIa trial testing Ad26.COV2.S in healthy adults. Ad26.COV2.S was administered intramuscularly at 5 x 10^10 or 1 x 10^11 viral particles, either as a single shot or as two shots given 56 days apart. TCRbeta repertoire sequencing served as the tool for gauging how specific and how broad the SARS-CoV-2-reactive T cell receptors were following Ad26.COV2.S vaccination. The TCR-sequenced set comprised around 30 samples: some 19 Ad26.COV2.S vaccine recipients, 5 placebo recipients and 8 SARS-CoV-2 convalescent individuals. Trial participants were randomized into five groups of five, in which low-dose or high-dose Ad26.COV2.S was given once or twice, or placebo was given on both occasions. Investigators did not know the trial group allocation while performing experiments and assessing outcomes. Overall results and qualifications from the work: Higher spike-specific TCR breadth was observed in Ad26.COV2.S recipients than in placebo recipients (P = 0.0014). The study was not powered for comparison of responses between vaccine doses or regimens. After vaccination, substantial breadth of spike-specific CD8+ and CD4+ T cell responses was reported. According to the authors, total T cell responses may have been underestimated by the TCR breadth and depth analyses. Vaccine and placebo recipients had similar non-spike TCR breadth, a finding consistent with the vaccine containing only spike.

The V and J segments used are TRBV10-1 and TRBJ1-1; TRBD1 is possibly the D segment (6 matching bases). Specimen: peripheral blood, collected in a trial of Ad26.COV2.S vaccine versus placebo. This clonotype was sampled from a person aged 18-65 years who received the Ad26.COV2.S COVID-19 vaccine or a placebo. The DNA reads as follows: TGCGCCAGCAGTTCCCCGAATCCCTACAGGGTTGCCCGGGCGAGAGAGGGAATGAACACTGAAGCTTTCTTT. Translated, this gives CASSSPNPYRVARAREGMNTEAFF.